A single sample is the source of the 20 T cell receptor beta chains below, sequenced in a study of identical twins. TCRdb recomputed calls from the 5' RACE reads with MiXCR, one row per CDR3 protein. Altogether about 660,000 distinct CDR3 sequences are present, 8.5% to 9.5% being singletons, with the ten largest covering roughly 0.97%. The same sample was also studied in work on yellow fever vaccine responses in identical twins.

Sequenced sample: PBMCs. The receptors here all came from a woman between 18 and 29 years old in good health.

Here the CDR3 DNA reads TGTGCCATCAGTGAGTCGACTAGGGGCGTGACCCAGTACTTC. Residues: CAISESTRGVTQYF. V is TRBV10-3 and J is TRBJ2-5, with TRBD2 as a possible D gene (6 bases). The CDR3 sequence is 14 residues long. The V end lost 0 bases, the J end lost 7 bases, and 12 bases lay between the germline ends. The V gene's germline CDR1 is ENHRY and CDR2 SYGVKD.

This clonotype has only a few counts. V gene TRBV29-1 combines with J gene TRBJ1-1; no definite D call. CDR1 is SQVTM and CDR2 is ANQGSEA in the germline V gene. V was trimmed by 6 bases and J by 1 base, leaving 15 bases between them. The CDR3 is made up of 14 amino acids. CDR3: CSVYLGGRNTEAFF. CDR3 coding DNA: TGCAGCGTCTACCTAGGAGGGAGGAACACTGAAGCTTTCTTT.

This clonotype was found a few times. This rearrangement joins TRBV11-2 to TRBJ2-5, with D possibly being TRBD2 (5 bases). Germline V gene lookup returns CDR1 SGHAT and CDR2 FQNNGV. The V end was cut by 3 bases, the J end by 4 bases, with 9 bases between. The CDR3 runs 13 residues. The CDR3 is CASSFVEGETQYF. The CDR3 DNA reads as TGTGCCAGCAGCTTCGTAGAGGGAGAGACCCAGTACTTC.

The rearrangement uses TRBV27 and TRBJ2-7; D call uncertain. The CDR3 has 16 residues. V was pared by 5 bases and J by 1 base, with 18 bases between. Germline V gene lookup returns CDR1 MNHEY and CDR2 SMNVEV (reference sequence). CDR3: CASSPPHSVGSYEQYF. The CDR3 DNA reads TGTGCCAGCAGTCCACCCCATTCGGTGGGATCCTACGAGCAGTACTTC.

This clonotype was counted a few times. The chain has TRBV27 and TRBJ2-4; 7 bases map to TRBD1. This CDR3 comprises 15 residues. Unmatched junction bases numbered 9, after V lost 5 bases and J lost 5 bases. Germline values: CDR1 MNHEY, CDR2 SMNVEV (reference sequence). CDR3: CASSAIQGWENIQYF. The CDR3 DNA is TGTGCCAGCAGTGCGATACAGGGGTGGGAAAACATTCAGTACTTC.

The rearrangement uses TRBV7-9 and TRBJ2-3, with 9 bases lining up with TRBD2. CDR3 length equals 16 residues. Per the germline V gene, CDR1 is SEHNR and CDR2 is FQNEAQ (reference sequence). Trimming cost V 2 bases and J 2 bases; bases outside gene matches: 5. CDR3 sequence: CASSLSERGVTDTQYF. CDR3 DNA: TGTGCCAGCAGCTTATCCGAGCGGGGGGTCACAGATACGCAGTATTTT.

The V gene is TRBV20-1, the J gene TRBJ2-7; 10 bases match TRBD2. In germline, CDR1 is DFQATT, CDR2 SNEGSKA (reference sequence). The CDR3 spans 15 residues. Germline trimming cut 0 bases from V and 5 bases from J; bases unmatched to any gene: 7. The CDR3 protein is CSARDLAGDPDEQYF. CDR3 in DNA: TGCAGTGCTAGAGATCTAGCGGGAGATCCGGACGAGCAGTACTTC.

This clonotype was seen a few times. The chain links TRBV15 to TRBJ2-7, with 7 bases aligning to TRBD1. The J segment lost 6 bases and the V segment lost 1 base, leaving 12 bases of the junction unmatched. The CDR3 is made up of 16 amino acids. Germline V gives CDR1 LNHNV, CDR2 YYDKDF (reference sequence). Here the CDR3 DNA reads TGTGCCACCAGCAGAGTTTTTGGAACAGGGGTGGGCGAGCAGTACTTC. Its protein product is CATSRVFGTGVGEQYF.

This clonotype was observed a few times. The gene calls are TRBV6-2 or TRBV6-3 and TRBJ2-7, with D perhaps TRBD2 (6 bases). The germline CDR1 and CDR2 sequences are MNHEY and SVGEGT. Trimming shortened V by 2 bases and J by 5 bases, and 13 bases separated the two germline ends. The CDR3 runs to 14 residues. CDR3 in amino acids: CASSYVGSGDEQYF. CDR3 DNA: TGTGCCAGCAGTTACGTCGGGAGCGGAGACGAGCAGTACTTC.

The chain links TRBV7-2 to TRBJ2-7; D is ambiguous. CDR1 and CDR2 from the germline V gene are SGHTA and FQGNSA. Deletions cut 0 bases from V and 7 bases from J, with 10 bases between. The CDR3 totals 13 residues. The CDR3 protein is CASSLARNLEQYF. CDR3 coding DNA: TGTGCCAGCAGCTTAGCGCGGAACCTGGAGCAGTACTTC.

The J gene is TRBJ1-6, the V gene TRBV29-1; 7 bases line up with TRBD1. Germline lookup yields CDR1 SQVTM and CDR2 ANQGSEA. The CDR3 loop spans 16 amino acids. In DNA, the CDR3 is TGCAGGGTTCAGTACGGGTACAGGGGTTTCAATTCACCCCTCCACTTT. It encodes CRVQYGYRGFNSPLHF.

This clonotype was observed a handful of times. The CDR3 sequence is CASSLGQLAKPSTDTQYF. The CDR3 region has the DNA TGTGCCAGCAGCTTGGGACAACTCGCTAAGCCTAGCACAGATACGCAGTATTTT. The chain is built from TRBV11-1 and TRBJ2-3, with a possible D match to TRBD1 (6 bases). V lost 3 bases and J lost 0, with 19 bases in between. This CDR3 has 18 residues. Germline values: CDR1 SGHAT, CDR2 FQDESV (reference sequence).

Many counts were recorded for this clonotype. The V and J genes are TRBV7-9 and TRBJ2-7, with 7 bases identical to TRBD2. Trimming cost V 4 bases and J 2 bases; bases outside gene matches: 8. The CDR3 is 15 residues long. The germline V gene encodes CDR1 SEHNR and CDR2 FQNEAQ (reference sequence). CDR3 region: CASSSEGAGTYEQYF. The CDR3 bases are TGTGCCAGCAGCTCCGAGGGAGCGGGAACCTACGAGCAGTACTTC.

CDR3 nucleotide sequence: TGTGCCAGCAGCTTAGGCTTGGGGACTAGCGGACACAACAATGAGCAGTTCTTC. Protein: CASSLGLGTSGHNNEQFF. J is TRBJ2-1 and V is TRBV11-1; 11 bases line up with TRBD2. J gave up 5 bases and V 1 base, and 10 bases lay outside the gene matches. Per the germline V gene, CDR1 is SGHAT and CDR2 is FQDESV (reference sequence). This CDR3 contains 18 residues.

There are a few counts of this clonotype. This chain joins TRBV20-1 and TRBJ2-3; D perhaps matches TRBD2 (5 bases). The V gene lost 1 base and the J gene lost 8 bases, with 13 bases spanning the gap. The germline CDR1 and CDR2 sequences are DFQATT and SNEGSKA (reference sequence). The CDR3 runs 13 residues. This CDR3 is CSARVATSGTQYF. CDR3 coding DNA: TGCAGTGCTAGAGTAGCGACGAGCGGTACGCAGTATTTT.

The genes are TRBV7-6 and TRBJ2-2; D unclear. The length of the CDR3 is 14 residues. The V gene lost 1 base and the J gene lost 7 bases, with 10 bases spanning the gap. Germline loops: CDR1 SGHVS, CDR2 FNYEAQ. The DNA of the CDR3 is TGTGCCAGCAGCTTAGTTGGGCTGGACGGGGAGCTGTTTTTT. Amino acid sequence: CASSLVGLDGELFF.

This clonotype was seen ten or more times. The CDR3: CASSWGANGEQFF. The CDR3, as DNA: TGTGCCAGCAGTTGGGGGGCGAATGGTGAGCAGTTCTTC. The rearrangement joins TRBV12-3 or TRBV12-4 to TRBJ2-1, with D possibly being TRBD1 or TRBD2 (6 bases each). V shed 4 bases and J shed 9 bases, with 13 bases lying between them. CDR3 length: 13 residues.

This clonotype has at least ten counts. This chain connects TRBV15 to TRBJ2-2; D perhaps matches TRBD2 (6 bases). CDR1 LNHNV and CDR2 YYDKDF come from the germline V gene (reference sequence). The V gene lost 0 bases and the J gene lost 3 bases, with 11 bases spanning the gap. This CDR3 contains 16 residues. The CDR3: CATSRDEGRYTGELFF. CDR3 DNA: TGTGCCACCAGCAGAGACGAGGGGAGGTACACCGGGGAGCTGTTTTTT.

The V call is TRBV10-3, the J call TRBJ2-7, with D tentatively TRBD1 (6 bases). Germline V gene data show CDR1 as ENHRY and CDR2 as SYGVKD. CDR3 length: 11 residues. V was trimmed by 6 bases and J by 6 bases, leaving 9 bases between them. The CDR3 DNA reads as TGTGCCATCAGGACAGGCAGCGAGCAGTACTTC. Protein sequence: CAIRTGSEQYF.

This clonotype was recorded many times. CDR3 loop: CASSLQGESYEQYF. For the CDR3, the DNA is TGCGCCAGCAGCCTGCAAGGGGAATCCTACGAGCAGTACTTC. V and J are TRBV5-1 and TRBJ2-7; D possibly corresponds to TRBD1 (5 bases). The CDR3 spans 14 residues. Germline CDR1 and CDR2: SGHRS and YFSETQ. The V end was cut by 4 bases, the J end by 1 base, with 12 bases between.